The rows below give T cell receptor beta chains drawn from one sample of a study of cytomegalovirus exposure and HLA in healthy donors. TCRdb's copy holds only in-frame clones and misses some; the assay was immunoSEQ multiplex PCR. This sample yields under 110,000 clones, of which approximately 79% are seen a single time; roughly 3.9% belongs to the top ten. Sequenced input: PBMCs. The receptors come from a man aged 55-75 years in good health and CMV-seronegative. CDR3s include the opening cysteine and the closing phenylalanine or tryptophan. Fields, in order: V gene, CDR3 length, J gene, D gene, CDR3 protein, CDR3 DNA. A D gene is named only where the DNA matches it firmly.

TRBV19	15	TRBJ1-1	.	CASSIGEGQNTEAFF	TGTGCCAGTAGTATAGGGGAGGGGCAGAACACTGAAGCTTTCTTT
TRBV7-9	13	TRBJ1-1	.	CASSLARGTEAFF	TGTGCCAGCAGCTTAGCCCGGGGGACTGAAGCTTTCTTT
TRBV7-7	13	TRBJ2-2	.	CASRQGNTGELFF	TGTGCCAGCCGGCAGGGGAACACCGGGGAGCTGTTTTTT
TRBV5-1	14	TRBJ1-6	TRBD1	CASSSGQGSSPLHF	TGCGCCAGCAGCTCGGGACAGGGGTCCTCACCCCTCCACTTT
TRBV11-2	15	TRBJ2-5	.	CASSRGELGQETQYF	TGTGCCAGCAGCCGGGGAGAGTTGGGGCAAGAGACCCAGTACTTC
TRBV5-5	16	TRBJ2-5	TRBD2	CASSLAAASGAETQYF	TGTGCCAGCAGCTTGGCCGCGGCTAGCGGGGCAGAGACCCAGTACTTC
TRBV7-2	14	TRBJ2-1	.	CASSLRRGVNEQFF	TGTGCCAGCAGCTTACGGCGCGGGGTCAATGAGCAGTTCTTC
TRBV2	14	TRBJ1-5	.	CASTRGNPPQPQHF	TGTGCCAGCACCCGAGGAAACCCCCCTCAGCCCCAGCATTTT
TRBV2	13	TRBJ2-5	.	CASRDGGLETQYF	TGTGCCAGCAGGGACGGGGGGCTTGAGACCCAGTACTTC
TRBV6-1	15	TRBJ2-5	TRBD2	CASRARTSDGETQYF	TGTGCCAGCAGGGCAAGGACTAGCGATGGGGAGACCCAGTACTTC
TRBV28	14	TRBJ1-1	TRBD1	CASSLDRGRTEAFF	TGTGCCAGCAGTTTGGACAGGGGGAGAACTGAAGCTTTCTTT